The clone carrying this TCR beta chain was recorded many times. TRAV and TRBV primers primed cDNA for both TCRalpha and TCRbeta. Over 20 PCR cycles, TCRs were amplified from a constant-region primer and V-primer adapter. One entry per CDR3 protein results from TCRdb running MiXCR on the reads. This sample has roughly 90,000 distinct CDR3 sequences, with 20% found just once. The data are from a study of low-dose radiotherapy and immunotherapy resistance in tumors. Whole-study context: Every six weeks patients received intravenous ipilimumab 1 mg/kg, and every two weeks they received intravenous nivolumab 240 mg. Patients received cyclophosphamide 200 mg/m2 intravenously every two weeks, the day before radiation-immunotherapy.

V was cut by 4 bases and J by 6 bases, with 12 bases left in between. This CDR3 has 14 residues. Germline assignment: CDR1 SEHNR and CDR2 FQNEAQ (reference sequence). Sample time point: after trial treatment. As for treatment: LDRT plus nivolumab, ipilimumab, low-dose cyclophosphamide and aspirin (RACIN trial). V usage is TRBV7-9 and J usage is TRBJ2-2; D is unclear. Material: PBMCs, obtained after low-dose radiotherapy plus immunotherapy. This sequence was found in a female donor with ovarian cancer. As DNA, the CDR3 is TGTGCCAGCAGCTCCCCTATGCAGGCCGGGGAGCTGTTTTTT. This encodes CASSSPMQAGELFF.